Following are 20 T cell receptor beta chains from one sample sequenced in a study of blood T cell repertoires in COVID-19. Repertoires were generated with immunoSEQ multiplex PCR, while TCRdb's copy carries only in-frame clones and drops some. Among about 120,000 clones, 70% to 90% were seen once, and the ten largest hold around 2.3%. The sequencing sample was made of peripheral blood. Every receptor here comes from a man aged 25 to 40 with acute or convalescent COVID-19.

This clone was seen a handful of times. This CDR3 reads CASSLAGDDTIYF. CDR3 sequence (DNA): TGCGCCAGCAGCTTGGCCGGGGATGACACCATATATTTT. V is TRBV5-1 and J is TRBJ1-3, with unresolved D. Looked up from germline, CDR1 is SGHRS and CDR2 is YFSETQ. The V end was cut by 0 bases, the J end by 8 bases, with 9 bases between. The CDR3 totals 13 residues.

V gene TRBV6-6 combines with J gene TRBJ2-7; tentatively, D is TRBD2 (6 bases). V was clipped by 6 bases and J by 4 bases, with 13 bases between them. This CDR3 is 13 amino acids long. Looked up from germline, CDR1 is MNHNY and CDR2 is SVGAGI (reference sequence). CDR3 DNA: TGTGCCAGCAGAACCGGGACTCCGTACGAGCAGTACTTC. Its protein product is CASRTGTPYEQYF.

The chain recombines TRBV5-1 with TRBJ1-2; D might be TRBD1 (6 bases). Looked up from germline, CDR1 is SGHRS and CDR2 is YFSETQ. V shed 0 bases and J shed 4 bases, with 22 bases lying between them. The CDR3 loop spans 18 amino acids. The CDR3 DNA sequence: TGCGCCAGCAGCTTGGGGGGGCAGGGGCCTTCCGGCCTCTATGGCTACACCTTC. Residues: CASSLGGQGPSGLYGYTF.

V is TRBV4-1 and J is TRBJ1-2; 7 positions agree with TRBD1. J lost 3 bases, V lost 2 bases, and 3 bases had no gene match. Looked up from germline, CDR1 is MGHRA and CDR2 is YSYEKL. This CDR3 spans 14 amino acids. The DNA of the CDR3 is TGCGCCAGCAGCCAAACGACAGGGCACTATGGCTACACCTTC. It codes for CASSQTTGHYGYTF.

The chain employs TRBV7-2 and TRBJ1-5, with no clear D. The CDR3 has 14 amino acids. Germline V gene data show CDR1 as SGHTA and CDR2 as FQGNSA. Trimming left V 1 base short and J 6 bases short, with 10 bases between. For the CDR3, the DNA is TGTGCCAGCAGCTTAGTAGGTGGGAGTCAGCCCCAGCATTTT. Amino acids: CASSLVGGSQPQHF.

Here the CDR3 reads CAIKQEGQPQHF. The CDR3 DNA follows: TGTGCCATCAAACAGGAGGGGCAGCCCCAGCATTTT. The J gene is TRBJ1-5, the V gene TRBV10-3; the D gene is possibly TRBD1 (5 bases). CDR1 is ENHRY and CDR2 is SYGVKD in the germline V gene. V dropped 7 bases and J dropped 7 bases, with 11 bases sitting between them. This CDR3 comprises 12 residues.

The chain joins TRBV4-3 to TRBJ2-3; 7 bases map to TRBD2. This CDR3 has 14 residues. V lost 4 bases and J lost 4; bases outside the gene matches: 5. Germline V gene lookup returns CDR1 LGHNA and CDR2 YSLEER. CDR3 sequence (DNA): TGCGCCAGCAGCCCTGGGGGGGGTGCAGATACGCAGTATTTT. It translates to CASSPGGGADTQYF.

This chain connects TRBV5-6 to TRBJ2-3; 7 nucleotides align to TRBD1. Unmatched junction bases numbered 4, after V lost 4 bases and J lost 5 bases. The CDR3 contains 13 residues. Germline-derived CDR1 and CDR2 are SGHDT and YYEEEE. For the CDR3, the DNA is TGTGCCAGCAGCCTTAGACAGGGAGATACGCAGTATTTT. Its protein product is CASSLRQGDTQYF. Filled out from reference TRBV5-6 and TRBJ2-3, the complete variable domain reads DAGVTQSPTHLIKTRGQQVTLRCSPKSGHDTVSWYQQALGQGPQFIFQYYEEEERQRGNFPDRFSGHQFPNYSSELNVNALLLGDSALYLCASSLRQGDTQYFGPGTRLTVL.

The J gene is TRBJ2-1, the V gene TRBV7-9; 8 bases map to TRBD1. Germline lookup yields CDR1 SEHNR and CDR2 FQNEAQ (reference sequence). This CDR3 region has 17 residues. With 5 bases clipped from V and 2 bases from J, the junction kept 11 bases outside the gene matches. The DNA of the CDR3 is TGTGCCAGCAGCCCCTCCTGGACAGGGTCCCCCTACAATGAGCAGTTCTTC. Its protein is CASSPSWTGSPYNEQFF.

V is TRBV24-1 and J is TRBJ2-1; possible D gene TRBD1, 6 bases. Germline loops: CDR1 KGHDR, CDR2 SFDVKD. V was shortened by 3 bases and J by 3 bases, with 11 bases between the two germline ends. The CDR3 length is 15 residues. CDR3 nucleotide sequence: TGTGCCACCAGTGATCCCCTGACAGGCTACAATGAGCAGTTCTTC. It codes for CATSDPLTGYNEQFF.

The chain has TRBV6-5 and TRBJ1-1; no firm D call. V was shortened by 10 bases and J by 0 bases, with 12 bases between the two germline ends. Germline V lookup: CDR1 MNHEY, CDR2 SVGAGI. This CDR3 contains 13 residues. The CDR3 reads CATPEHLNTEAFF. CDR3 nucleotide sequence: TGTGCCACTCCGGAGCACTTGAACACTGAAGCTTTCTTT.

V and J are TRBV5-1 and TRBJ2-7; the D gene is possibly TRBD1 (5 bases). Germline CDR1 reads SGHRS; CDR2 reads YFSETQ. The ends were cut back, 4 bases at V and 5 bases at J, with 19 bases in the middle. This CDR3 region has 15 residues. The CDR3 bases are TGCGCCAGCAGCCTCGGACCAGGGCCTCGAGACGAGCAGTACTTC. Protein sequence: CASSLGPGPRDEQYF.

The V gene is TRBV9, the J gene TRBJ2-3, with a weak D call TRBD2 (5 bases). The CDR3 sequence is 15 residues long. Germline values: CDR1 SGDLS, CDR2 YYNGEE. The V end lost 7 bases, the J end lost 3 bases, and 18 bases lay between the germline ends. CDR3 in DNA: TGTGCCAGCCTCCCGGGAAGCGGAAGGACAGATACGCAGTATTTT. Protein product: CASLPGSGRTDTQYF.

The chain couples TRBV14 to TRBJ2-3; 9 positions match TRBD1. The CDR3 spans 15 residues. Germline-derived CDR1 and CDR2 are SGHDN and FVKESK. Germline trimming cut 4 bases from V and 4 bases from J; bases unmatched to any gene: 6. The CDR3 here is CASSRNRGLADTQYF. CDR3 bases: TGTGCCAGCAGCCGGAACAGGGGGCTGGCAGATACGCAGTATTTT.

V gene TRBV6-2 or TRBV6-3 combines with J gene TRBJ2-1, with D tentatively TRBD1 (6 bases). CDR1 MNHEY and CDR2 SVGEGT come from the germline V gene. V dropped 2 bases and J dropped 5 bases, with 13 bases sitting between them. CDR3 length: 15 amino acids. The CDR3 reads CASSYTPDSHNEQFF. CDR3 DNA: TGTGCCAGCAGTTACACCCCGGACAGCCACAATGAGCAGTTCTTC.

This chain joins TRBV6-2 or TRBV6-3 and TRBJ2-1; 7 bases fit TRBD2. CDR1 is MNHEY and CDR2 is SVGEGT in the germline V gene. The trim removed 6 bases at V and 4 bases at J, leaving 12 bases unmatched. The CDR3 is 16 residues long. For the CDR3, the DNA is TGTGCCAGCAGCACTTTTGGCGGGAGTTCATACAATGAGCAGTTCTTC. It yields the protein CASSTFGGSSYNEQFF.

In its sample, this clone was seen once. V and J are TRBV4-3 and TRBJ2-2; D call uncertain. Trimming left V 0 bases short and J 10 bases short, with 6 bases between. There are 12 residues in the CDR3. Germline V gives CDR1 LGHNA, CDR2 YSLEER. The CDR3 bases are TGCGCCAGCAGCCAAGACAGGATGGAGCTGTTTTTT. It is translated as CASSQDRMELFF.

This clone was seen a handful of times. The chain joins TRBV6-2 or TRBV6-3 to TRBJ1-6; 9 positions agree with TRBD1. CDR1 is MNHEY and CDR2 is SVGEGT in the germline V gene. This CDR3 spans 14 amino acids. The V segment lost 2 bases and the J segment 9 bases; nucleotides outside the gene matches: 2. This CDR3 is CASSYGTGSSPLHF. Here the CDR3 DNA reads TGTGCCAGCAGTTACGGGACAGGGTCTTCACCCCTCCACTTT.

V gene TRBV5-1 combines with J gene TRBJ1-4, with D possibly matching TRBD1 (5 bases). CDR1 is SGHRS and CDR2 is YFSETQ in the germline V gene. The V end was cut by 3 bases, the J end by 6 bases, with 12 bases between. This CDR3 region has 14 residues. DNA for the CDR3: TGCGCCAGCAGCTCCCTATGGGGCGATGAAAAACTGTTTTTT. This gives the protein CASSSLWGDEKLFF.

V usage is TRBV6-5 and J usage is TRBJ1-3; D is perhaps TRBD1 (6 bases). The V end lost 8 bases, the J end lost 4 bases, and 18 bases lay between the germline ends. The CDR3 length is 15 residues. Germline CDR1 and CDR2: MNHEY and SVGAGI. The CDR3, as DNA: TGTGCCAGCTCTGCAGGGGCGCTGAGCGGAAACACCATATATTTT. This gives the protein CASSAGALSGNTIYF.